The clone carrying this TCR beta chain was counted ten times or more. The V and J ends lost 5 bases and 14 bases, in that order; junction bases with no gene match: 16. The CDR3 spans 14 residues. The germline V gene has CDR1 PRHDT and CDR2 FYEKMQ (reference sequence). With a J-beta primer mix and a sample-barcoded 5' primer, a second PCR ran 7 to 11 cycles. All samples yielded 3 million or more CDR3-containing paired-end reads. Each CDR3 protein is one row after TCRdb ran MiXCR on the 5' RACE reads. Counted here are 700,000 to 850,000 distinct CDR3 sequences, roughly 50% occurring once; the ten biggest clones make up approximately 41%. The sample belongs to a study of blood T cells in healthy people across ages. The study recruited healthy Caucasian donors from Russia who were aged about 6 to 90. The authors extracted at least 5 micrograms of total RNA per sample.

The V call is TRBV13, the J call TRBJ2-3; 7 bases are a match to TRBD1. Sequencing was performed on blood. The sequence was obtained from a man aged 80 or over in good health. The CDR3 here is CASSLTGEHRYAYF. The CDR3 DNA is TGTGCCAGCAGCCTTACAGGGGAGCACAGATACGCGTATTTT.